The T cell receptor (beta chain) described here comes from a study of blood T cell repertoires in COVID-19. For the study at large: The samples span acute and convalescent COVID-19 from the United States, Italy and Spain. T cells, B-cell-depleted T cells, or PBMCs provided the cDNA or gDNA that served as material.

Of note for this clone: The germline gene is not matched at one end of the junction; a read error may be the cause.

Methods used by the authors: Estimates of nucleated cell counts were drawn from the amplification of reference gene primers. Assay: immunoSEQ multiplex PCR; the TCRdb copy retains only in-frame clones and omits some. The V and J calls and clone size come from that table; D and trimming were worked out from the DNA. In the table there are around 200,000 clones, approximately 91% of which are singletons. Germline CDR1 and CDR2: SGHTA and FQGNSA. The CDR3 sequence is 14 residues long. This sequence joins TRBV7-2 and TRBJ2-7; 11 bases are a match to TRBD2. The TCR originated in a man between 18 and 29 years old with active or convalescent COVID-19. Input material: peripheral blood. This CDR3 reads CASSLAGGSYEQYF. As DNA, the CDR3 is TGTGCCAGCAGCCTAGCGGGGGGCTCCTACGAGCAGTACTTC.